This record covers a single T cell receptor beta chain. As yet, its antigen is unknown. Blood was drawn at more than 2 ml per donor. There are 19 residues in the CDR3. Germline CDR1 reads SGHNT; CDR2 reads YYREEE (reference sequence). The data originate from a study of monozygotic twins with inflammatory bowel disease. The study's findings and limits: Inverse Simpson values showed less TCRbeta diversity in IBD patients than in their healthy co-twins.

TCRdb derives one entry per CDR3 protein from the 5' RACE reads, leaving out DNA. This table lists more than 300,000 distinct CDR3 sequences. Sequenced: blood. The origin of this receptor is a human donor with ulcerative colitis or Crohn's disease, or a healthy co-twin of an affected twin (not recorded which). The V gene is TRBV5-4, the J gene TRBJ1-5; no DNA is available, so the TRBD1 call from TCRdb remains unchecked. CDR3 residues: CASSLAEGVFWDSNQPQHF.